One and the same sample provided the 12 T cell receptor beta chains below, sequenced in a study of control samples from healthy donors and cancer patients. The assay was immunoSEQ multiplex PCR, and TCRdb's table has in-frame clones only and misses some. Of 350,000 to 450,000 clones listed, approximately 90% are singletons. Sequences were obtained from PBMCs. These receptors originate from a man aged 40-49 years with head and neck cancer.

J is TRBJ1-2 and V is TRBV6-5; D not resolved. Germline V gene data show CDR1 as MNHEY and CDR2 as SVGAGI. There are 13 residues in the CDR3. V lost 6 bases and J lost 4, with 12 bases in between. In nucleotides, the CDR3 is TGTGCCAGCAGCTCGGGTGGAGGCTATGGCTACACCTTC. Protein sequence: CASSSGGGYGYTF.

Points on this clone: Other DNA sequences in the sample encode the same CDR3. V gene TRBV5-1 combines with J gene TRBJ1-1; D not resolved. Trimming left V 2 bases short and J 1 base short, with 9 bases between. The V gene's germline CDR1 is SGHRS and CDR2 YFSETQ. The CDR3 runs 14 residues. In nucleotides, the CDR3 is TGCGCCAGCAGCTTATTGACTGAGAACACTGAAGCTTTCTTT. It specifies CASSLLTENTEAFF. Full variable domain (outside the CDR3, taken from reference TRBV5-1 and TRBJ1-1): KAGVTQTPRYLIKTRGQQVTLSCSPISGHRSVSWYQQTPGQGLQFLFEYFSETQRNKGNFPGRFSGRQFSNSRSEMNVSTLELGDSALYLCASSLLTENTEAFFGQGTRLTVV.

This chain uses TRBV9 with TRBJ2-2; 7 nucleotides line up with TRBD1. The germline V gene has CDR1 SGDLS and CDR2 YYNGEE. The length of the CDR3 is 17 residues. Trimming cost V 5 bases and J 1 base; bases outside gene matches: 11. In DNA form, the CDR3 reads TGTGCCAGCAGGGGAAACCGACAGGGCGGGAACACCGGGGAGCTGTTTTTT. Translating gives CASRGNRQGGNTGELFF.

The chain carries TRBV6-6 and TRBJ2-1; 10 bases match TRBD2. Germline loops: CDR1 MNHNY, CDR2 SVGAGI (reference sequence). The CDR3 totals 19 residues. V lost 5 bases to trimming and J lost 4 bases; unmatched junction nucleotides: 17. The DNA for the CDR3 is TGTGCCAGCAGTCAGAGACTAGCGGGCCTACAGAAGAATTACAATGAGCAGTTCTTC. It is translated as CASSQRLAGLQKNYNEQFF.

This chain uses TRBV5-5 with TRBJ1-2; D possibly corresponds to TRBD1 (5 bases). V lost 0 bases and J 8 bases, leaving 11 bases between the germline ends. The CDR3 is 13 residues long. Germline-derived CDR1 and CDR2 are SGHKS and YYEKEE (reference sequence). As DNA, the CDR3 is TGTGCCAGCAGCTTGGCCGTGGCAGGGGGCTACACCTTC. It codes for CASSLAVAGGYTF.

CDR3 loop: CASSWPGTSGGDTQYF. DNA for the CDR3: TGTGCCAGCAGTTGGCCCGGGACTAGCGGGGGTGATACGCAGTATTTT. The chain joins TRBV6-6 to TRBJ2-3, with 14 bases fitting TRBD2. CDR1 and CDR2 (germline): MNHNY, SVGAGI (reference sequence). After removal of 4 bases from V and 6 bases from J, the junction contained 6 bases not matched to a gene. The CDR3 is 16 residues long.

CDR3 in amino acids: CASTLKTGGTEAFF. CDR3 in DNA: TGTGCCAGCACCCTTAAAACAGGGGGCACTGAAGCTTTCTTT. The gene calls are TRBV7-9 and TRBJ1-1, with 8 positions matching TRBD1. The CDR3 consists of 14 residues. J gave up 4 bases and V 7 bases, and 8 bases lay outside the gene matches. Germline CDR1 SEHNR, CDR2 FQNEAQ (reference sequence).

About this clone itself: The identical CDR3 is also encoded by other nucleotide sequences in the sample. The chain recombines TRBV18 with TRBJ2-7, with TRBD1 matching 9 bases. Germline CDR1 and CDR2: KGHSH and LQKENI. There are 15 residues in the CDR3. V trimming: 2 bases; J trimming: 4 bases; junction bases outside the gene matches: 6. CDR3 region: CASSPAGTGRYEQYF. CDR3 nucleotides: TGTGCCAGCTCACCAGCCGGGACAGGGCGGTACGAGCAGTACTTC.

The chain uses TRBV19 and TRBJ1-6; D gene unclear. Germline V gene lookup returns CDR1 LNHDA and CDR2 SQIVND (reference sequence). This CDR3 comprises 18 residues. The V gene lost 5 bases and the J gene lost 0 bases, with 17 bases spanning the gap. The CDR3 sequence: CASSPRRTGSSYNSPLHF. The CDR3 DNA is TGTGCCAGTAGTCCCCGACGGACGGGGAGCTCCTATAATTCACCCCTCCACTTT.

This chain connects TRBV27 to TRBJ1-2, with unresolved D. Germline V gene sequence: CDR1 MNHEY, CDR2 SMNVEV (reference sequence). Trimming removed 8 bases at V and 4 bases at J, with 20 bases between. The CDR3 length is 15 residues. CDR3 coding DNA: TGTGCCAGCTCTCCCCAATCCCCCCTTGTCTATGGCTACACCTTC. It is translated as CASSPQSPLVYGYTF.

This chain connects TRBV29-1 to TRBJ1-2; D is possibly TRBD1 (6 bases). Germline V CDR1 and CDR2: SQVTM, ANQGSEA. The CDR3 spans 12 residues. The CDR3 protein is CNALAGDDGYTF. Here the CDR3 DNA reads TGCAACGCTTTGGCAGGGGATGATGGCTACACCTTC.

V gene TRBV28 combines with J gene TRBJ2-1; 7 nucleotides line up with TRBD2. The V and J ends lost 4 bases and 5 bases, in that order; junction bases with no gene match: 23. The CDR3 spans 20 residues. Germline lookup yields CDR1 MDHEN and CDR2 SYDVKM. The CDR3 loop reads CASSSGGALFWKGSNNEQFF. CDR3 DNA: TGTGCCAGCAGTTCGGGGGGAGCGTTATTCTGGAAAGGGTCTAACAATGAGCAGTTCTTC.